Below are 15 T cell receptor beta chains sequenced from a single sample in a study of shared clonotypes between healthy human individuals. Profiled with immunoSEQ multiplex PCR; TCRdb holds only in-frame clones, not every one. This table has around 440,000 clones, roughly four fifths appearing once. The source material was PBMCs. These TCRs come from a middle-aged woman in good health. Some clones in this sample may be carry-over from other donors' samples.

This chain joins TRBV27 and TRBJ2-5; D might be TRBD2 (6 bases). CDR1 MNHEY and CDR2 SMNVEV come from the germline V gene (reference sequence). Trimming took off 6 bases at V and 4 bases at J, with 15 bases between the two ends. This CDR3 spans 14 amino acids. CDR3 DNA: TGTGCCAGCAGCCCCATCGGGGGATTAGAGACCCAGTACTTC. Encoded protein: CASSPIGGLETQYF.

Regarding this clone: This sample also contains other DNA sequences that code for the same CDR3. This CDR3 reads CASSPLNQPQHF. The CDR3 DNA is TGTGCCAGCAGTCCCTTGAATCAGCCCCAGCATTTT. The chain links TRBV27 to TRBJ1-5, with D uncertain. The CDR3 sequence is 12 residues long. The ends were cut back, 5 bases at V and 4 bases at J, with 6 bases in the middle. The germline CDR1 and CDR2 sequences are MNHEY and SMNVEV (reference sequence).

The gene calls are TRBV28 and TRBJ2-5; 13 nucleotides match TRBD2. Near its end, the DNA agrees better with TRBJ2-7, so the J call may be wrong. Germline lookup yields CDR1 MDHEN and CDR2 SYDVKM. This CDR3 has 17 residues. In DNA, the CDR3 is TGTGCCAGCAGTCCCGGGACTAGCGGGATGGCCTCCTACGAGCAGTACTTC. Translation: CASSPGTSGMASYEQYF.

This sequence joins TRBV29-1 and TRBJ2-5; 10 positions match TRBD2. Germline V gene lookup returns CDR1 SQVTM and CDR2 ANQGSEA. The J segment lost 1 base and the V segment lost 0 bases, leaving 14 bases of the junction unmatched. There are 19 residues in the CDR3. The CDR3 coding sequence is TGCAGCGTTGAAGATCCCCAACTTCTAGCGGGAGTCTCCCAAGAGACCCAGTACTTC. It encodes CSVEDPQLLAGVSQETQYF.

V and J are TRBV11-3 and TRBJ2-1, with 11 positions matching TRBD1. The length of the CDR3 is 16 residues. Trimming removed 5 bases from V and 3 bases from J; junction bases left unmatched: 6. Germline CDR1 is SGHNT and CDR2 is YENEEA. Here the CDR3 DNA reads TGTGCCAGCAGCCTTGATGGGACAGGGGGCTACAATGAGCAGTTCTTC. Translated: CASSLDGTGGYNEQFF.

CDR3 bases: TGTGCCAGCAGCTTCCCCCAGGTGATAACGGGACCACAAGAGACCCAGTACTTC. Residues: CASSFPQVITGPQETQYF. The V gene is TRBV7-9, the J gene TRBJ2-5, with D perhaps being TRBD1 or TRBD2 (5 bases each). There are 18 residues in the CDR3. The ends were cut back, 3 bases at V and 2 bases at J, with 22 bases in the middle. CDR1 and CDR2 from the germline V gene are SEHNR and FQNEAQ (reference sequence).

This chain joins TRBV7-2 and TRBJ2-3; no firm D call. Trimming took 3 bases from V and 2 from J, leaving 12 bases between them. The CDR3 is 15 residues long. In germline, CDR1 is SGHTA, CDR2 FQGNSA. The CDR3 nucleotides read TGTGCCAGCAGCTTCCAAGGCCTGGACACAGATACGCAGTATTTT. Translation gives CASSFQGLDTDTQYF.

This sequence joins TRBV2 and TRBJ2-5, with D hard to call. Germline CDR1 reads SNHLY; CDR2 reads FYNNEI. The germline V and J ends were trimmed by 4 bases and 3 bases, with 6 bases remaining between them. The CDR3 sequence is 12 residues long. In DNA, the CDR3 is TGTGCCAGCAGTGTCGGAAAAGAGACCCAGTACTTC. Translating gives CASSVGKETQYF.

CDR3 region: CASSPGPGGRRGTDTQYF. DNA of the CDR3: TGTGCCAGTAGCCCTGGGCCGGGCGGGAGACGAGGCACAGATACGCAGTATTTT. V gene TRBV19 combines with J gene TRBJ2-3; TRBD2 agrees at 7 bases. Looked up from germline, CDR1 is LNHDA and CDR2 is SQIVND (reference sequence). The CDR3 sequence is 18 residues long. After removal of 6 bases from V and 1 base from J, the junction contained 16 bases not matched to a gene.

The chain carries TRBV6-5 and TRBJ2-7; 11 bases agree with TRBD1. V lost 10 bases to trimming and J lost 2 bases; unmatched junction nucleotides: 10. The CDR3 is made up of 15 amino acids. Per germline, CDR1 MNHEY and CDR2 SVGAGI. CDR3 nucleotides: TGTGCCACCAAAAGGACAGGGGGCGCGACCTACGAGCAGTACTTC. Amino acids: CATKRTGGATYEQYF.

The V call is TRBV4-2, the J call TRBJ1-4; no clear D. Germline lookup yields CDR1 LGHNA and CDR2 YNFKEQ. V lost 1 base and J 8 bases, leaving 11 bases between the germline ends. This CDR3 contains 14 residues. CDR3 sequence: CASSQVGLIEKLFF. In DNA, the CDR3 is TGTGCCAGCAGCCAAGTCGGGCTTATCGAAAAACTGTTTTTT.

The genes are TRBV9 and TRBJ1-1, with D maybe TRBD1 (6 bases). The CDR3 is 15 amino acids. Trimming cost V 0 bases and J 10 bases, with 19 bases left between them. The V gene's germline CDR1 is SGDLS and CDR2 YYNGEE. The CDR3 nucleotides read TGTGCCAGCAGCGTAGAGGGGGACCGGGGACGAGTAGCTTTCTTT. It translates to CASSVEGDRGRVAFF. The entire variable domain, with the rest obtained from reference TRBV9 and TRBJ1-1, is as follows: DSGVTQTPKHLITATGQRVTLRCSPRSGDLSVYWYQQSLDQGLQFLIQYYNGEERAKGNILERFSAQQFPDLHSELNLSSLELGDSALYFCASSVEGDRGRVAFFGQGTRLTVV.

Turning to this clone: At one end the junction does not follow the germline gene, possibly because of a read error. This chain joins TRBV7-7 and TRBJ2-5; possibly TRBD2 for D (6 bases). Germline V gene data show CDR1 as SSHAT and CDR2 as FNYEAQ (reference sequence). This CDR3 comprises 13 residues. The CDR3 DNA sequence: TGTGCTAGCAGCTTAGGAGGGGAAGAGACCCAGTACTTC. It codes for CASSLGGEETQYF.

The rearrangement joins TRBV28 to TRBJ2-1; possible D gene TRBD2, 6 bases. CDR1 is MDHEN, CDR2 SYDVKM, per germline. Trimming removed 5 bases from V and 12 bases from J, with 11 bases in between. The CDR3 consists of 11 residues. CDR3 in amino acids: CASSRDFPQFF. DNA for the CDR3: TGTGCCAGCAGTCGGGACTTCCCGCAGTTCTTC. Full variable domain (rest looked up from reference TRBV28 and TRBJ2-1): DVKVTQSSRYLVKRTGEKVFLECVQDMDHENMFWYRQDPGLGLRLIYFSYDVKMKEKGDIPEGYSVSREKKERFSLILESASTNQTSMYLCASSRDFPQFFGPGTRLTVL.

This clone appeared once. The chain recombines TRBV29-1 with TRBJ2-3; D gene unclear. V gave up 4 bases and J gave up 0 bases, with 8 bases separating them. This CDR3 is 13 amino acids long. CDR1 and CDR2 from the germline V gene are SQVTM and ANQGSEA. DNA of the CDR3: TGCAGCGTTGTTAGGATGAGCACAGATACGCAGTATTTT. Translation gives CSVVRMSTDTQYF.